This T cell receptor (beta chain) was recorded in a study of human T cells and chemical hapten exposure. CDR1 SGDLS and CDR2 YYNGEE come from the germline V gene. Trimming removed 0 bases at V and 1 base at J, with 10 bases between. There are 16 residues in the CDR3. This clonotype was detected many times. In TCRdb, the RACE reads were re-called with MiXCR into one record per CDR3 protein. The table has about 380,000 distinct CDR3 sequences, about 6% seen once. Regarding time point: patch test 2, 6 weeks after DPC sensitization. Sample treatment: therapeutic diphenylcyclopropenone sensitization with weekly scalp DPC.

This rearrangement joins TRBV9 to TRBJ2-2; D not resolved. The sequencing here drew on whole blood, taken in connection with sensitization to the hapten diphenylcyclopropenone (DPC). The source is a woman younger than 35 with alopecia areata. Some clones in this sample may be carry-over from other donors' samples. The chain's CDR3 is CASSVALAENTGELFF. CDR3 DNA: TGTGCCAGCAGCGTAGCTCTTGCGGAGAACACCGGGGAGCTGTTTTTT.